The 3 T cell receptor beta chains below were found in one sample sequenced in a study of CD8+ T cells in alopecia areata. As the sequencing template, cDNA was produced by extracting RNA and reverse transcribing it. TCRdb's table, derived via immunoSEQ multiplex PCR, lists solely in-frame clones and lacks some. The profile shows 200,000 to 250,000 clones, 57% of them singletons. Sequenced here: CD4+ T cells sorted from blood, sampled at week 0. The receptors stem from a human donor with alopecia areata.

The CDR3: CASSRRTSGRLYEQFF. In DNA form, the CDR3 reads TGTGCCAGCAGCCGACGGACTAGCGGGAGGCTCTATGAGCAGTTCTTC. The chain links TRBV4-2 to TRBJ2-1, with 14 bases identical to TRBD2. This CDR3 is built from 16 residues. J lost 8 bases, V lost 4 bases, and 7 bases had no gene match. Per the germline V gene, CDR1 is LGHNA and CDR2 is YNFKEQ.

The rearrangement links TRBV29-1 to TRBJ2-7; TRBD2 aligns across 11 bases. The trim removed 1 base at V and 6 bases at J, leaving 5 bases unmatched. The CDR3 consists of 14 residues. The germline gives CDR1 SQVTM, CDR2 ANQGSEA. The CDR3 here is CSVEGELAGAEQYF. For the CDR3, the DNA is TGCAGCGTTGAAGGGGAACTAGCGGGGGCCGAGCAGTACTTC.

This clone was counted a few times. The chain links TRBV9 to TRBJ2-3, with TRBD2 matching over 8 bases. Germline lookup yields CDR1 SGDLS and CDR2 YYNGEE. There are 15 residues in the CDR3. After removal of 3 bases from V and 0 bases from J, the junction contained 3 bases not matched to a gene. The CDR3 DNA reads TGTGCCAGCAGCGCGACTAGCGTTAGCACAGATACGCAGTATTTT. Translation: CASSATSVSTDTQYF.